The sequence of this TCR beta chain was determined in a study of T cell responses to AZD1222 COVID-19 vaccine. Libraries were prepared by immunoSEQ multiplex PCR; TCRdb keeps only in-frame clonotypes and omits some of them. Of fewer than 100,000 clones in the sample, roughly 90% were seen once. Germline assignment: CDR1 LNHDA and CDR2 SQIVND (reference sequence). V shed 3 bases and J 11 bases; nucleotides not matched to a gene: 11. The CDR3 has 15 residues. Findings and caveats of the study: The donor cohort was predominantly white British with a female majority, and clonal diversity may have been underestimated. Spike-specific TCR breadth and depth went up after people got two AZD1222 doses. Samples come after the peak T cell response, not at day 14.

As for this clone: Its antigen is as yet unknown.

Material: peripheral blood, obtained on day 0 of AZD1222 vaccination. The genes are TRBV19 and TRBJ2-1, with TRBD1 matching 9 bases. The clonotype comes from an adult in good health. The CDR3 coding sequence is TGTGCCAGTAGTATGTTGGGGACAGGGCAAGGAAAGCAGTTCTTC. Its protein product is CASSMLGTGQGKQFF.